Listed below are T cell receptor beta chains from one sample, sequenced in a study of cytomegalovirus exposure and HLA in healthy donors. Using immunoSEQ multiplex PCR, the repertoire was profiled, and TCRdb retains in-frame clones only, with some absent. The sample holds some 140,000 clones, 60% to 80% seen once. Material for sequencing was PBMCs. The receptors were gathered from a man aged 18 to 30 in good health and CMV-seronegative. Each CDR3 is given with its conserved first and last residue. The D gene is left open where the match is weak. Size is stated for part of the rows, as once, few or many counts, or as a class when the clone is expanded.

TRBV6-1,-,-,TRBJ1-3,TGTGCCAGCAGCGTGGTCGGGGGGACTGGAAACACCATATATTTT,CASSVVGGTGNTIYF
TRBV7-3,-,-,TRBJ2-2,TGTGCCAGCAGCTTAGTGGCGGCCGGGGAGCTGTTTTTT,CASSLVAAGELFF
TRBV6-1,-,-,TRBJ1-5,TGTGCCAGTAAGGTCGGGAGGACGGGCAATCAGCCCCAGCATTTT,CASKVGRTGNQPQHF
TRBV6-5,few,-,TRBJ2-7,TGTGCCAGCAGCTGGTCGGGGGTGCAGTACTTC,CASSWSGVQYF
TRBV29-1,few,TRBD1,TRBJ1-1,TGCAGCGCGCTATACAGGGGCAACACTGAAGCTTTCTTT,CSALYRGNTEAFF
TRBV9,-,-,TRBJ1-2,TGTGCCAGCAGCTCTAGCCTCATTAGGACCTATGGCTACACCTTC,CASSSSLIRTYGYTF
TRBV19,-,-,TRBJ1-1,TGTGCCAGTAGTATACAGGGGAACACTGAAGCTTTCTTT,CASSIQGNTEAFF
TRBV5-4,-,TRBD1,TRBJ2-3,TGTGCCAGCAGCAGACGACAGGGGGCCGGTGAAGATACGCAGTATTTT,CASSRRQGAGEDTQYF
TRBV6-6,few,-,TRBJ2-1,TGTGCCAGCAGTTGGGGGGTTTCCTACAATGAGCAGTTCTTC,CASSWGVSYNEQFF
TRBV7-6,-,TRBD1,TRBJ1-1,TGTGCCAGCAGCGCCCTGGACAGGGCGTCGTCTGAAGCTTTCTTT,CASSALDRASSEAFF
TRBV30,few,-,TRBJ1-1,TGTGCCTGGAGTGTACAGACTGAAGCTTTCTTT,CAWSVQTEAFF
TRBV4-2,-,-,TRBJ2-3,TGTGCCAGCAGCCAAGTGGGCCGCACAGATACGCAGTATTTT,CASSQVGRTDTQYF
TRBV6-5,-,-,TRBJ2-7,TGTGCCAGCAGTTACTCGGGCGCCTCCTACGAGCAGTACTTC,CASSYSGASYEQYF
TRBV7-2,-,TRBD1,TRBJ2-7,TGTGCCAGCAGCTTCACTTTCCGGGACAGGGGAGGGGACGAGCAGTACTTC,CASSFTFRDRGGDEQYF
TRBV7-8,-,TRBD1,TRBJ2-5,TGTGCCAGCAGCCCGAGGGACAGACTCCAAGAGACCCAGTACTTC,CASSPRDRLQETQYF
TRBV19,-,TRBD1,TRBJ1-2,TGTGCCAGTAGTATGGGACAGGGGGCCTATGGCTACACCTTC,CASSMGQGAYGYTF
TRBV23-1,-,TRBD1,TRBJ1-1,TGCGCCAGCAGTCAACCGCTCGGGACAGTCAAGGGAGCTGAAGCTTTCTTT,CASSQPLGTVKGAEAFF
TRBV19,-,-,TRBJ1-2,TGTGCCAGTAGTCCCCCCCGAGGGAGCCCGAACTATGGCTACACCTTC,CASSPPRGSPNYGYTF
TRBV7-2,-,-,TRBJ2-7,TGTGCCAGCAGCTTACAGGGTATCTACGAGCAGTACTTC,CASSLQGIYEQYF
TRBV7-2,-,-,TRBJ1-5,TGTGCCAGCACCGAGGGACTCAATCAGCTCCAGCATTTT,CASTEGLNQLQHF
TRBV2,-,TRBD1,TRBJ1-1,TGTGCCAGCAGGGACAGGGGGCCCACTGAAGCTTTCTTT,CASRDRGPTEAFF
TRBV2,-,-,TRBJ1-5,TGTGCCAGCAGTGAATTAGCCGGGGGGCTAAATCAGCCCCAGCATTTT,CASSELAGGLNQPQHF
TRBV27,-,-,TRBJ2-7,TGTGCTACCGGGGGGCTGGAAGAGCAGTACTTC,CATGGLEEQYF
TRBV18,-,-,TRBJ1-2,TGTGCCAGCTCACCACAGGCAGGCTTACCCGATGGCTACACCTTC,CASSPQAGLPDGYTF
TRBV20-1,-,-,TRBJ2-3,TGCAGTGCTACTCGGGATACGCAGTATTTT,CSATRDTQYF
TRBV4-3,-,-,TRBJ2-7,TGCGCCAGCAGCCAAGATGTCGCGTGGAGGACGAACTACGAGCAGTACTTC,CASSQDVAWRTNYEQYF
TRBV7-9,few,TRBD2,TRBJ2-5,TGTGCCAGCAGCCCGGAGGGATGGAGCGGGGGGGCCTTGGAGACCCAGTACTTC,CASSPEGWSGGALETQYF
TRBV2,-,-,TRBJ2-1,TGTGCCAGCACCGAGGGGCAGGGGCTCCCCAATGAGCAGTTCTTC,CASTEGQGLPNEQFF
TRBV9,-,-,TRBJ2-7,TGTGCCAGCAGCCCGCAACAGGGTTACGAGCAGTACTTC,CASSPQQGYEQYF
TRBV6-6,-,-,TRBJ2-3,TGTGCCAGCGCGGAAGGGGACAAGCTCACAGATACGCAGTATTTT,CASAEGDKLTDTQYF
TRBV4-3,-,TRBD1,TRBJ2-5,TGCGCCAGCAGCCAAGGGAGGACAGGGGACGTTGGAGAGACCCAGTACTTC,CASSQGRTGDVGETQYF
TRBV15,-,-,TRBJ1-5,TGTGCCACCAGCAGAGAGGGCAGTAATCAGCCCCAGCATTTT,CATSREGSNQPQHF
TRBV7-3,-,TRBD1,TRBJ1-2,TGTGCCAGCAGCTTTGAGACAGGGGGGGGCTACACCTTC,CASSFETGGGYTF
TRBV2,-,TRBD1,TRBJ1-6,TGTGCCAGCAATACCGCCGGGACAGGGAAGAATTCACCCCTCCACTTT,CASNTAGTGKNSPLHF